Below are 23 T cell receptor beta chains sequenced from a single sample in a study of cytomegalovirus exposure and HLA in healthy donors. PCR primers comprised 60 Vbeta and 13 Jbeta primers. Data came from immunoSEQ multiplex PCR; TCRdb stores just in-frame clones and leaves some out. The sample includes around 29,000 clones, about 66% seen only once; the top ten take 42%. Sequenced material: PBMCs. The receptors here all came from a male donor in good health and CMV-seropositive.

The chain carries TRBV2 and TRBJ1-5; D might be TRBD1 (5 bases). Looked up from germline, CDR1 is SNHLY and CDR2 is FYNNEI. The V and J ends lost 8 bases and 7 bases respectively, with 15 bases between them. CDR3 length equals 13 residues. The chain's CDR3 is CASSGEGPQPQHF. The CDR3 DNA follows: TGTGCCAGCTCCGGGGAGGGGCCCCAGCCCCAGCATTTT.

The V gene is TRBV6-5, the J gene TRBJ2-2, with a tentative D call TRBD1 (6 bases). CDR1 is MNHEY, CDR2 SVGAGI, per germline. Trimming took off 6 bases at V and 6 bases at J, with 14 bases between the two ends. The CDR3 consists of 14 residues. In DNA form, the CDR3 reads TGTGCCAGCAGGGGGACATTGTCGGCCGGGGAGCTGTTTTTT. This gives the protein CASRGTLSAGELFF.

This chain links TRBV2 with TRBJ1-3; tentatively, D is TRBD1 (5 bases). The V end was cut by 0 bases, the J end by 4 bases, with 7 bases between. Germline assignment: CDR1 SNHLY and CDR2 FYNNEI. The CDR3 totals 14 residues. CDR3 DNA sequence: TGTGCCAGCAGTGAAGCCAGGGCAGGAAACACCATATATTTT. This gives the protein CASSEARAGNTIYF.

The V and J genes are TRBV5-6 and TRBJ2-5; possibly TRBD2 for D (5 bases). The CDR3 extends over 13 amino acids. The germline CDR1 and CDR2 sequences are SGHDT and YYEEEE. V was clipped by 4 bases and J by 3 bases, with 10 bases between them. The CDR3 protein is CASSLAGKETQYF. DNA for the CDR3: TGTGCCAGCAGCCTTGCCGGGAAAGAGACCCAGTACTTC.

This clone has just a few counts. The chain employs TRBV2 and TRBJ1-6; TRBD1 might be the D (5 bases). V lost 2 bases and J 7 bases, leaving 9 bases between the germline ends. This CDR3 has 14 residues. CDR1 is SNHLY, CDR2 FYNNEI, per germline. The CDR3 DNA follows: TGTGCCAGCAGTGAAACGGGGGAGAATTCACCCCTCCACTTT. Amino acids: CASSETGENSPLHF. Supplemented by reference TRBV2 and TRBJ1-6, the full variable domain reads EPEVTQTPSHQVTQMGQEVILRCVPISNHLYFYWYRQILGQKVEFLVSFYNNEISEKSEIFDDQFSVERPDGSNFTLKIRSTKLEDSAMYFCASSETGENSPLHFGNGTRLTVT.

The chain carries TRBV28 and TRBJ1-4, with no clear D. Germline lookup yields CDR1 MDHEN and CDR2 SYDVKM. This CDR3 spans 15 amino acids. The V end lost 4 bases, the J end lost 0 bases, and 9 bases lay between the germline ends. The CDR3 loop reads CASSSGSATNEKLFF. The CDR3, as DNA: TGTGCCAGCAGTTCGGGGAGTGCAACTAATGAAAAACTGTTTTTT.

This chain links TRBV25-1 with TRBJ2-6; tentatively, D is TRBD2 (5 bases). The CDR3 covers 15 residues. Germline-derived CDR1 and CDR2 are MGHDK and SYGVNS. V was pared by 2 bases and J by 4 bases, with 9 bases between. The CDR3 region has the DNA TGTGCCAGCAGTGAAAGCGGATCCGGGGCCAACGTCCTGACTTTC. It yields the protein CASSESGSGANVLTF.

The chain uses TRBV5-1 and TRBJ2-5, with D possibly matching TRBD2 (6 bases). The germline gives CDR1 SGHRS, CDR2 YFSETQ. The V end lost 0 bases, the J end lost 3 bases, and 9 bases lay between the germline ends. The CDR3 is 14 residues long. The CDR3 loop is CASSLGGGEETQYF. The CDR3 bases are TGCGCCAGCAGCTTGGGCGGAGGGGAAGAGACCCAGTACTTC.

V gene TRBV6-4 combines with J gene TRBJ1-2, with 9 bases aligning to TRBD1. V was pared by 1 base and J by 6 bases, with 9 bases of the junction left unmatched. CDR1 and CDR2 (germline): MRHNA, SNTAGT. CDR3 length: 16 residues. This CDR3 is CASSDLPGQGGHGYTF. The DNA for the CDR3 is TGTGCCAGCAGTGACTTACCGGGACAGGGTGGCCATGGCTACACCTTC.

Comments on this clone: One end of the junction does not line up with germline, which may come from a read error. The rearrangement links TRBV7-7 to TRBJ2-1; TRBD1 matches at 10 bases. This CDR3 comprises 17 residues. Germline V gene data show CDR1 as SSHAT and CDR2 as FNYEAQ (reference sequence). The CDR3 DNA reads as TGTGCTAGCAGCCCCCGATCCGGGACAGGGGCCTACAATGAGCAGTTCTTC. Protein sequence: CASSPRSGTGAYNEQFF.

A word on this clone: Within the sample, other DNA sequences also encode this same CDR3. The gene calls are TRBV19 and TRBJ1-5; tentatively, D is TRBD1 (5 bases). V lost 1 base to trimming and J lost 7 bases, with 14 bases between them. In germline, CDR1 is LNHDA, CDR2 SQIVND (reference sequence). CDR3 length: 15 residues. CDR3 nucleotides: TGTGCCAGTAGTATAGGAGCCGGGGGAAGACAGCCCCAGCATTTT. Residues: CASSIGAGGRQPQHF. Supplemented by reference TRBV19 and TRBJ1-5, the full variable domain reads DGGITQSPKYLFRKEGQNVTLSCEQNLNHDAMYWYRQDPGQGLRLIYYSQIVNDFQKGDIAEGYSVSREKKESFPLTVTSAQKNPTAFYLCASSIGAGGRQPQHFGDGTRLSIL.

This clone came up a few times. J is TRBJ1-1 and V is TRBV18; D is unresolved. Germline V lookup: CDR1 KGHSH, CDR2 LQKENI. Between the trimmed V and J ends, which lost 11 bases and 3 bases, there was a span of 16 bases. The CDR3 is 13 amino acids. CDR3 sequence: CAGATTRDTEAFF. The CDR3 bases are TGTGCCGGCGCTACCACCCGGGACACTGAAGCTTTCTTT. Combining the CDR3 with reference TRBV18 and TRBJ1-1 gives the whole variable domain NAGVMQNPRHLVRRRGQEARLRCSPMKGHSHVYWYRQLPEEGLKFMVYLQKENIIDESGMPKERFSAEFPKEGPSILRIQQVVRGDSAAYFCAGATTRDTEAFFGQGTRLTVV.

V gene TRBV5-6 combines with J gene TRBJ2-7; weak D call: TRBD1 (6 bases). With 0 bases removed from V and 6 bases from J, the gap between germline ends came to 7 bases. This CDR3 has 12 amino acids. Per the germline V gene, CDR1 is SGHDT and CDR2 is YYEEEE. CDR3 sequence: CASSLVGGEQYF. CDR3 nucleotide sequence: TGTGCCAGCAGCTTGGTAGGGGGCGAGCAGTACTTC.

The V and J genes are TRBV27 and TRBJ2-3, with 10 bases identical to TRBD2. Trimming at V came to 10 bases and at J to 1 base, leaving 8 bases not matched to a gene. The germline gives CDR1 MNHEY, CDR2 SMNVEV (reference sequence). The CDR3 runs 15 residues. In DNA form, the CDR3 reads TGTGCCACCTTGTCTCTAGCGGGAGGCACAGATACGCAGTATTTT. Amino acids: CATLSLAGGTDTQYF.

This clone was detected only a few times. The genes are TRBV28 and TRBJ2-5, with TRBD1 identical over 8 bases. The CDR3 runs 17 residues. Per germline, CDR1 MDHEN and CDR2 SYDVKM. Trimming took 4 bases from V and 9 from J; bases not matched to a gene: 19. For the CDR3, the DNA is TGTGCCAGCAGTTCCGGGACAGGCGTACGGGGCCACGAGGCCCAGTACTTC. Its protein is CASSSGTGVRGHEAQYF.

V usage is TRBV2 and J usage is TRBJ2-1; maybe TRBD2 (5 bases). The CDR3 runs to 17 residues. CDR1 is SNHLY and CDR2 is FYNNEI in the germline V gene. V lost 6 bases to trimming and J lost 0 bases, with 18 bases between them. CDR3 amino acids: CASRRGGLRSSYNEQFF. The CDR3, as DNA: TGTGCCAGCAGGCGTGGCGGGCTTCGGAGCTCCTACAATGAGCAGTTCTTC.

This clone was found a few times. V usage is TRBV28 and J usage is TRBJ1-2; tentative D call: TRBD1 (6 bases). The V gene's germline CDR1 is MDHEN and CDR2 SYDVKM. Between the trimmed V and J ends, which lost 5 bases and 1 base, there was a span of 14 bases. The CDR3 runs 15 residues. CDR3 loop: CASSPRTAHNYGYTF. The CDR3 nucleotides read TGTGCCAGCAGTCCGCGGACAGCTCATAACTATGGCTACACCTTC.

This clone appeared a few times. The chain carries TRBV18 and TRBJ2-7, with no clear D. The germline V gene encodes CDR1 KGHSH and CDR2 LQKENI. The CDR3 totals 15 residues. Trimming cost V 3 bases and J 0 bases, with 12 bases left between them. CDR3 nucleotides: TGTGCCAGCTCACCCTCTCTCGCGGCCTCCTACGAGCAGTACTTC. This translates into CASSPSLAASYEQYF.

This chain joins TRBV6-6 and TRBJ2-7; perhaps TRBD1 as D (5 bases). The CDR3 covers 13 residues. Per germline, CDR1 MNHNY and CDR2 SVGAGI (reference sequence). V lost 5 bases to trimming and J lost 2 bases, with 10 bases between them. This CDR3 reads CASSRGLAYEQYF. The CDR3 DNA sequence: TGTGCCAGCAGTAGGGGATTAGCCTACGAGCAGTACTTC.

This clone occurred a few times. The chain uses TRBV30 and TRBJ1-4, with TRBD1 matching 7 bases. Germline V gene sequence: CDR1 GTSNPN, CDR2 SVGIG (reference sequence). V was clipped by 2 bases and J by 8 bases; unmatched bases: 5. The CDR3 runs to 13 residues. The CDR3 is CAWSTGVGEKLFF. The CDR3 nucleotides read TGTGCCTGGAGTACAGGGGTTGGCGAAAAACTGTTTTTT.

This clone was recorded once. The chain recombines TRBV19 with TRBJ1-3, with D possibly being TRBD1 (5 bases). The CDR3 has 14 residues. V lost 7 bases and J 6 bases, leaving 16 bases between the germline ends. Germline V gene sequence: CDR1 LNHDA, CDR2 SQIVND (reference sequence). The CDR3, as DNA: TGTGCCAGTACCCTCGGGGGAAAGTCAAACACCATATATTTT. It specifies CASTLGGKSNTIYF.

This chain uses TRBV5-1 with TRBJ1-4; D possibly corresponds to TRBD1 (6 bases). This CDR3 comprises 16 residues. Trimming took 0 bases from V and 8 from J, leaving 17 bases between them. Germline V gives CDR1 SGHRS, CDR2 YFSETQ. Here the CDR3 reads CASSLEPSGEWEKLFF. The CDR3 DNA sequence: TGCGCCAGCAGCTTGGAGCCTTCAGGGGAGTGGGAAAAACTGTTTTTT.

The chain uses TRBV19 and TRBJ1-1; D possibly corresponds to TRBD1 (6 bases). CDR1 is LNHDA and CDR2 is SQIVND in the germline V gene (reference sequence). This CDR3 is built from 17 residues. Between the trimmed V and J ends, which lost 3 bases and 4 bases, there was a span of 21 bases. The CDR3 sequence is CASSMATGYGRSTEAFF. The CDR3 coding sequence is TGTGCCAGTAGTATGGCAACAGGGTACGGTCGGAGCACTGAAGCTTTCTTT.